The source of this T cell receptor (beta chain) is a study of OX40 agonist ivuxolimab in advanced cancers. About the research overall: Across the patients, intravenous ivuxolimab was delivered every 2 weeks at 0.01 to 10 mg/kg. Study-wide results and limits: More expanded clones were found, on average, in CD8+ than in CD4+ T cells.

To note about this clone: Antigen specificity is unknown.

The method was immunoSEQ multiplex PCR; TCRdb's version includes in-frame clones alone and lacks a portion of them. The data show tens of thousands of clones, with 83% seen just once and around 3.5% held by the top ten. Patients who had autoimmune disease history or got systemic immunosuppression were left out. Blood sampling took place at baseline, cycle 4 day 1, and cycle 7 day 1. The receptor comes from an adult with an advanced solid tumor such as melanoma, head and neck, liver or kidney cancer. The source material was CD4+ or CD8+ T cells sorted from blood, sampled in a trial of the OX40 agonist ivuxolimab.

For the CDR3, the DNA is TGTGCCAGCAGGCTACCGGGACACCATAACTATGGCTACACCTTC. The encoded protein is CASRLPGHHNYGYTF. The rearrangement joins TRBV6-5 to TRBJ1-2, with D tentatively TRBD1 (6 bases). The V end was cut by 6 bases, the J end by 1 base, with 15 bases between. CDR3 size: 15 residues. Germline loops: CDR1 MNHEY, CDR2 SVGAGI.